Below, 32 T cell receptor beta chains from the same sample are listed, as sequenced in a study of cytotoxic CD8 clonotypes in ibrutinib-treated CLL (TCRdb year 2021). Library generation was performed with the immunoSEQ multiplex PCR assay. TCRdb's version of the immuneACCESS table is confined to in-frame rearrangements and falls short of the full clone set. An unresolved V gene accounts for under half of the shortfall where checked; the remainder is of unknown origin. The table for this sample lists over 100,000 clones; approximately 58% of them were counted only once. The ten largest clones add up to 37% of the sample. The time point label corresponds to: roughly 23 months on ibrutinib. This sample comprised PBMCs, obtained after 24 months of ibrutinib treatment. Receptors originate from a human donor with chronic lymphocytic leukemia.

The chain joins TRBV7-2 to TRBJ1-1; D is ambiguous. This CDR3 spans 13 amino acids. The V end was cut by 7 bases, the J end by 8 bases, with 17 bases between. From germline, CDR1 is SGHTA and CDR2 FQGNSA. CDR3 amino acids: CASTSPAVSEAFF. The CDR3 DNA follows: TGTGCCAGCACCTCCCCGGCGGTCAGCGAAGCTTTCTTT.

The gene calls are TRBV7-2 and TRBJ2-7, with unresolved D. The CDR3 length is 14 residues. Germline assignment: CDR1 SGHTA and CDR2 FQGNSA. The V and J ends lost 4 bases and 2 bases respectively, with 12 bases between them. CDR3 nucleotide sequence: TGTGCCAGCAGCTCAACGACCCTAACCTACGAGCAGTACTTC. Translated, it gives CASSSTTLTYEQYF.

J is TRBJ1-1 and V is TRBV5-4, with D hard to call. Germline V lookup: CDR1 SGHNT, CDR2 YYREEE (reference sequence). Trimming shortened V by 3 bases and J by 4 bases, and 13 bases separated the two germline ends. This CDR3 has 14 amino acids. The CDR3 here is CASSSEWGGTEAFF. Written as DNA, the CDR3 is TGTGCCAGCAGCTCCGAGTGGGGAGGCACTGAAGCTTTCTTT. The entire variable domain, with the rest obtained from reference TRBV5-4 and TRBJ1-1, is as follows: ETGVTQSPTHLIKTRGQQVTLRCSSQSGHNTVSWYQQALGQGPQFIFQYYREEENGRGNFPPRFSGLQFPNYSSELNVNALELDDSALYLCASSSEWGGTEAFFGQGTRLTVV.

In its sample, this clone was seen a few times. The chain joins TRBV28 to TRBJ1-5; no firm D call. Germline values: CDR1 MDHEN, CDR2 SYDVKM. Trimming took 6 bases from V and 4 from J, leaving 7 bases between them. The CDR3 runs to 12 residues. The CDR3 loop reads CASSWGNQPQHF. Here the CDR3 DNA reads TGTGCCAGCAGCTGGGGAAATCAGCCCCAGCATTTT.

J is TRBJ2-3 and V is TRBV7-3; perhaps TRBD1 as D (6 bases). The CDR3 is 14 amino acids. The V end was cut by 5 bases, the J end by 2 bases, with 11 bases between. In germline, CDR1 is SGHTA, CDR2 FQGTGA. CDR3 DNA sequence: TGTGCCAGCAGCCCGGGACATCTCACAGATACGCAGTATTTT. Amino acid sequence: CASSPGHLTDTQYF. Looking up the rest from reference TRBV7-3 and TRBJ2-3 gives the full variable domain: GAGVSQTPSNKVTEKGKYVELRCDPISGHTALYWYRQSLGQGPEFLIYFQGTGAADDSGLPNDRFFAVRPEGSVSTLKIQRTERGDSAVYLCASSPGHLTDTQYFGPGTRLTVL.

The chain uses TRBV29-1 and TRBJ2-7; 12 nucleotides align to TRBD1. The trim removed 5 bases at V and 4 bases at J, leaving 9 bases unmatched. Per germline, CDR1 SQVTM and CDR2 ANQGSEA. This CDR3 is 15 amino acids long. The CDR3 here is CSVSHGTGGRYEQYF. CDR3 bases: TGCAGCGTTTCCCACGGGACAGGGGGCAGGTACGAGCAGTACTTC.

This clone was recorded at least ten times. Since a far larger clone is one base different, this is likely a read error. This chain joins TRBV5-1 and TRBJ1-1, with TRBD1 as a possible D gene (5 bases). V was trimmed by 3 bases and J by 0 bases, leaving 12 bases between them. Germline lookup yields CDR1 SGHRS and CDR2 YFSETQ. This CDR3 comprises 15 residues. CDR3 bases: TGCGCCAGCAGCTGGGAGAAGGGACTGAACACTGAAGCTTTCTTT. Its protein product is CASSWEKGLNTEAFF.

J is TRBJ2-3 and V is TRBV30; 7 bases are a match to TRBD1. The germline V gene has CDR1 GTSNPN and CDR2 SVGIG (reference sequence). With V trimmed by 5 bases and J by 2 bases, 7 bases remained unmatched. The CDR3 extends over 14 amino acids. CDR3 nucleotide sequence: TGTGCCTGGGCAAGGGGGCAGGTCACAGATACGCAGTATTTT. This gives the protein CAWARGQVTDTQYF.

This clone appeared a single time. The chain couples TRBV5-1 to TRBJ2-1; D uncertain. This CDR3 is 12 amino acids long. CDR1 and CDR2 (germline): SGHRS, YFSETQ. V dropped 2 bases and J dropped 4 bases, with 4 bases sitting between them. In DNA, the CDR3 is TGCGCCAGCAGCTTATTATACAATGAGCAGTTCTTC. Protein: CASSLLYNEQFF.

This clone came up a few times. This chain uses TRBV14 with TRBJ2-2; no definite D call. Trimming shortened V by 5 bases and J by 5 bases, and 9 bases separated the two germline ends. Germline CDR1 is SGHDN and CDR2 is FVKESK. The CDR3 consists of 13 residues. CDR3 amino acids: CASSARVTGELFF. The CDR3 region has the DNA TGTGCCAGCAGCGCTAGGGTTACCGGGGAGCTGTTTTTT. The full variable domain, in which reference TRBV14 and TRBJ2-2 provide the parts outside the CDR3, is EAGVTQFPSHSVIEKGQTVTLRCDPISGHDNLYWYRRVMGKEIKFLLHFVKESKQDESGMPNNRFLAERTGGTYSTLKVQPAELEDSGVYFCASSARVTGELFFGEGSRLTVL.

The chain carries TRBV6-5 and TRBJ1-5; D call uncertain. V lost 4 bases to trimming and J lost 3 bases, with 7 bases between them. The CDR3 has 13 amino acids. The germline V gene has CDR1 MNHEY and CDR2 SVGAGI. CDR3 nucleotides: TGTGCCAGCAGTTCCCGCATCAATCAGCCCCAGCATTTT. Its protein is CASSSRINQPQHF.

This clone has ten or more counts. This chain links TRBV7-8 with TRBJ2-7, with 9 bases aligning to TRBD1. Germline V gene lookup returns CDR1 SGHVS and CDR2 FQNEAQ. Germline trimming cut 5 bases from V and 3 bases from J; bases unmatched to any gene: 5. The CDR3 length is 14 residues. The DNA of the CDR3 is TGTGCCAGCAGCACCGGGACAGGGAACTACGAGCAGTACTTC. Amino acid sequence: CASSTGTGNYEQYF.

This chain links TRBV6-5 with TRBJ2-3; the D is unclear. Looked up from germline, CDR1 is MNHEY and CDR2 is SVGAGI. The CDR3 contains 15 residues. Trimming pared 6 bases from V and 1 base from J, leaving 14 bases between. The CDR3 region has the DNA TGTGCCAGCAGCCGATATCACGTCGGCACAGATACGCAGTATTTT. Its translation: CASSRYHVGTDTQYF.

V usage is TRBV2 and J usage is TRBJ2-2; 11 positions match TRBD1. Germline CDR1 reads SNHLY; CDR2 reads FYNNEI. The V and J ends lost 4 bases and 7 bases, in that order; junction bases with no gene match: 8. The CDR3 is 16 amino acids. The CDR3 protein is CASSGLDRGQGGELFF. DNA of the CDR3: TGTGCCAGCAGTGGTTTGGACAGGGGGCAGGGCGGGGAGCTGTTTTTT.

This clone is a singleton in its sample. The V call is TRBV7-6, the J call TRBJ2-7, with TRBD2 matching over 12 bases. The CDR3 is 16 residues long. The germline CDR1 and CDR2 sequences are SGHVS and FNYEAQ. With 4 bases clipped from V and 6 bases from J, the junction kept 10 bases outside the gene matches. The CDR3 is CASSSSSGGAGREQYF. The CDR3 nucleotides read TGTGCCAGCAGCTCTTCTAGCGGGGGGGCAGGGCGCGAGCAGTACTTC.

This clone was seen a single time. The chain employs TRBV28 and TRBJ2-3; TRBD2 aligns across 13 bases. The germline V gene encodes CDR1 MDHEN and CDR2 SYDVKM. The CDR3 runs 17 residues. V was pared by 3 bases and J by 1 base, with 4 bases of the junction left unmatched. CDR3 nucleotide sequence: TGTGCCAGCAGTTTTACTAGCGGGGGGGGAGGCACAGATACGCAGTATTTT. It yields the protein CASSFTSGGGGTDTQYF.

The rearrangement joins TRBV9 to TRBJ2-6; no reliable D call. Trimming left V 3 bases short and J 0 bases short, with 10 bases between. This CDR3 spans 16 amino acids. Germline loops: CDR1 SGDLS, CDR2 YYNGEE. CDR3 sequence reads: CASSDQVTSGANVLTF. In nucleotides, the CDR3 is TGTGCCAGCAGCGATCAGGTGACCTCTGGGGCCAACGTCCTGACTTTC.

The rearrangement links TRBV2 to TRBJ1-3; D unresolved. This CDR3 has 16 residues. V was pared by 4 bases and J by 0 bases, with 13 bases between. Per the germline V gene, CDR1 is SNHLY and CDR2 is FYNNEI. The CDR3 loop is CASSARPMRSGNTIYF. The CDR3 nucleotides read TGTGCCAGCAGTGCTAGACCGATGCGCTCTGGAAACACCATATATTTT.

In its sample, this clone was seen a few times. The CDR3 region is CASSESGQETQYF. For the CDR3, the DNA is TGTGCCAGCAGCGAAAGCGGCCAAGAGACCCAGTACTTC. The chain carries TRBV9 and TRBJ2-5; perhaps TRBD2 as D (5 bases). V lost 3 bases and J lost 1, with 7 bases in between. This CDR3 has 13 amino acids. From germline, CDR1 is SGDLS and CDR2 YYNGEE. Filled out from reference TRBV9 and TRBJ2-5, the complete variable domain reads DSGVTQTPKHLITATGQRVTLRCSPRSGDLSVYWYQQSLDQGLQFLIQYYNGEERAKGNILERFSAQQFPDLHSELNLSSLELGDSALYFCASSESGQETQYFGPGTRLLVL.

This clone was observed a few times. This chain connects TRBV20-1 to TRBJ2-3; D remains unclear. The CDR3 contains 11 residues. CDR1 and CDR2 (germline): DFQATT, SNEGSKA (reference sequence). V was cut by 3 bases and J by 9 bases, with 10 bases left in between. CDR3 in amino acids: CSASYLDTQYF. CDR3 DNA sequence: TGCAGTGCTAGTTATCTGGACACGCAGTATTTT.

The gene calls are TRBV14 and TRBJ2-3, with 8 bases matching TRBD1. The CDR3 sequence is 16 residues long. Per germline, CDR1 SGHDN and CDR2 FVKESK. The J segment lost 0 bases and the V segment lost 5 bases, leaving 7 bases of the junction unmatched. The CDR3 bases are TGTGCCAGCAGCGCCCGGGACAGGTTAAGCACAGATACGCAGTATTTT. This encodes CASSARDRLSTDTQYF.

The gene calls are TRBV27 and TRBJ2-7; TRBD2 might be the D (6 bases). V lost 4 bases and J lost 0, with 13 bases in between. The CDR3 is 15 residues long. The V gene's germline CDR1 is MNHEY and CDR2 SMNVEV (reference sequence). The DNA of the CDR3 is TGTGCCAGCAGTTCCGGGAGCCGGGCCTCCTACGAGCAGTACTTC. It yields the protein CASSSGSRASYEQYF.

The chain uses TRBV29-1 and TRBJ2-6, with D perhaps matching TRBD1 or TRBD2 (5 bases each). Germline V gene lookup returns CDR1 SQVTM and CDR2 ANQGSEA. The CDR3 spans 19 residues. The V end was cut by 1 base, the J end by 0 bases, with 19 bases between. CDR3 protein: CSVEVWVGQGRSGANVLTF. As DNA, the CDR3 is TGCAGCGTTGAAGTATGGGTTGGGCAGGGACGCTCTGGGGCCAACGTCCTGACTTTC.

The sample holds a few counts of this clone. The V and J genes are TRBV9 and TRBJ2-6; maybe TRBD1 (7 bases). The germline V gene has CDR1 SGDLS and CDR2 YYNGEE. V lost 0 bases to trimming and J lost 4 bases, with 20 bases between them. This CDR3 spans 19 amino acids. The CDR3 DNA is TGTGCCAGCAGCGTAGGGCCCTCGGGACAGCGGGTCGGGGCCAACGTCCTGACTTTC. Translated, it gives CASSVGPSGQRVGANVLTF.

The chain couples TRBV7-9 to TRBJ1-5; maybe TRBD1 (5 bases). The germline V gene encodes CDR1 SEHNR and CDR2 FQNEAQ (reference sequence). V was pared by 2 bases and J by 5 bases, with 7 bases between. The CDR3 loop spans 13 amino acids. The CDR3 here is CASSLKGDQPQHF. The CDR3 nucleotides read TGTGCCAGCAGCTTAAAAGGGGATCAGCCCCAGCATTTT. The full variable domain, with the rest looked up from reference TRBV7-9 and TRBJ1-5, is DTGVSQNPRHKITKRGQNVTFRCDPISEHNRLYWYRQTLGQGPEFLTYFQNEAQLEKSRLLSDRFSAERPKGSFSTLEIQRTEQGDSAMYLCASSLKGDQPQHFGDGTRLSIL.

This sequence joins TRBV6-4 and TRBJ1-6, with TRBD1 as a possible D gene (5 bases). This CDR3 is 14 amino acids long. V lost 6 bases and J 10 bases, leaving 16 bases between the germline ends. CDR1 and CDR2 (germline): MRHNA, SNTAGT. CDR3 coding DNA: TGTGCCAGCAGCGCCACGGGGCAGGGCTCACCCCTCCACTTT. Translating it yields CASSATGQGSPLHF.

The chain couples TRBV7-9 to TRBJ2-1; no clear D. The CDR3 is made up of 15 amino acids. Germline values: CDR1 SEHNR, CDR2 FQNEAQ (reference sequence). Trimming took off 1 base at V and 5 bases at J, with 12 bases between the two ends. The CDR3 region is CASSLEETIDNEQFF. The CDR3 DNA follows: TGTGCCAGCAGCTTAGAGGAAACCATCGACAATGAGCAGTTCTTC.

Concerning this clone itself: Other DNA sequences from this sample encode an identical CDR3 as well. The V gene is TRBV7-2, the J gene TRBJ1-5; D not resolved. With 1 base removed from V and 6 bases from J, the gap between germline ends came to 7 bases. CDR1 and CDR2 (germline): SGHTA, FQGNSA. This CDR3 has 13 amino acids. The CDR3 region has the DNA TGTGCCAGCAGCTTAGAGGTTGCTCAGCCCCAGCATTTT. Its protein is CASSLEVAQPQHF.

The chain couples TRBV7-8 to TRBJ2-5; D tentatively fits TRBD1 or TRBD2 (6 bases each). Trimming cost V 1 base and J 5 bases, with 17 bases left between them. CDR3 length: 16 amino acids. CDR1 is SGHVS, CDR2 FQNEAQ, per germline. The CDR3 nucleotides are TGTGCCAGCAGCTTAGTTCGCACTCAGGGGAGGGAGACCCAGTACTTC. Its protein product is CASSLVRTQGRETQYF.

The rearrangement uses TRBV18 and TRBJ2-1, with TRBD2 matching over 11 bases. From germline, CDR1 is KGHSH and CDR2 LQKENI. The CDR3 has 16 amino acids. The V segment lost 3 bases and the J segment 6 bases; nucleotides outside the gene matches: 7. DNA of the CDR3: TGTGCCAGCTCACCCCAGACGGGACTAGCGGCCAATGAGCAGTTCTTC. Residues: CASSPQTGLAANEQFF.

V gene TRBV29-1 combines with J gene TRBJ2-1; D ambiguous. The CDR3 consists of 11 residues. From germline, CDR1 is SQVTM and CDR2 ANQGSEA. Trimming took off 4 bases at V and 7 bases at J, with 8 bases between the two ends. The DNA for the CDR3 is TGCAGCGTTGTAAGGTGGAATGAGCAGTTCTTC. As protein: CSVVRWNEQFF.

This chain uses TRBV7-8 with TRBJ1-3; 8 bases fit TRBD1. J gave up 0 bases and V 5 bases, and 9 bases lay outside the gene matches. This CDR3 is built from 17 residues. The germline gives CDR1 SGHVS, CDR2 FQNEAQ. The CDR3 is CASSHRDRPSSGNTIYF. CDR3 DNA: TGTGCCAGCAGCCACAGGGACAGGCCTAGCTCTGGAAACACCATATATTTT.